What follows are 18 T cell receptor beta chains derived from one specimen sequenced in a study of blood T cell repertoires in COVID-19. TCRdb keeps only in-frame clones here, not all; method: immunoSEQ multiplex PCR. This sample carries more than 120,000 clones, under 90% of them seen once, and the ten largest clones take roughly 3.7%. Sample: PBMCs or T cells enriched from blood (not recorded which). The receptors come from a man aged 50-60 years in a cohort exposed to, infected with or recovered from COVID-19 (not recorded which).

This rearrangement joins TRBV12-3 or TRBV12-4 to TRBJ2-7; D gene ambiguous. The V end was cut by 3 bases, the J end by 3 bases, with 9 bases between. The CDR3 totals 13 residues. The CDR3 nucleotides read TGTGCCAGCAGTTTGGGCCGCTACTACGAGCAGTACTTC. It encodes CASSLGRYYEQYF.

The V gene is TRBV15, the J gene TRBJ2-5, with D tentatively TRBD2 (6 bases). Germline V CDR1 and CDR2: LNHNV, YYDKDF (reference sequence). This CDR3 has 14 amino acids. V lost 1 base and J lost 5, with 11 bases in between. CDR3 DNA: TGTGCCACCAGCAGAGGGAGGGGAATGGAGACCCAGTACTTC. It yields the protein CATSRGRGMETQYF.

V usage is TRBV27 and J usage is TRBJ1-2, with 7 bases fitting TRBD1. The ends lost 0 bases at V and 10 bases at J; junction bases unmatched: 2. Germline V lookup: CDR1 MNHEY, CDR2 SMNVEV (reference sequence). This CDR3 spans 12 amino acids. Here the CDR3 DNA reads TGTGCCAGCAGTTTATCGGGACAGATCTACACCTTC. It yields the protein CASSLSGQIYTF.

The chain is built from TRBV5-4 and TRBJ2-1; TRBD1 is a possible D gene (5 bases). This CDR3 spans 11 amino acids. CDR1 and CDR2 (germline): SGHNT, YYREEE (reference sequence). V was pared by 2 bases and J by 10 bases, with 7 bases between. This CDR3 reads CASSLRTEQFF. The CDR3 bases are TGTGCCAGCAGCTTAAGGACAGAGCAGTTCTTC.

J is TRBJ2-2 and V is TRBV3-1 (or the pseudogene TRBV3-2); the D is unclear. Germline CDR1 LGHDT, CDR2 YNNKEL (reference sequence). The ends were cut back, 2 bases at V and 0 bases at J, with 10 bases in the middle. The CDR3 contains 16 residues. CDR3 in amino acids: CASSQWPSANTGELFF. Written as DNA, the CDR3 is TGTGCCAGCAGCCAATGGCCGAGCGCGAACACCGGGGAGCTGTTTTTT.

The rearrangement uses TRBV5-4 and TRBJ2-1; D might be TRBD2 (5 bases). The CDR3 extends over 15 amino acids. V dropped 0 bases and J dropped 15 bases, with 22 bases sitting between them. Germline CDR1 reads SGHNT; CDR2 reads YYREEE (reference sequence). The CDR3 sequence: CASSLDFKLGAVRFF. CDR3 DNA: TGTGCCAGCAGCTTGGATTTTAAGCTGGGAGCCGTTCGGTTCTTC.

The rearrangement links TRBV18 to TRBJ2-2; weak D call: TRBD2 (6 bases). The V gene's germline CDR1 is KGHSH and CDR2 LQKENI. CDR3 length: 16 amino acids. V was pared by 0 bases and J by 4 bases, with 12 bases between. DNA for the CDR3: TGTGCCAGCTCACCACCAGGGAGGTATGGCACCGGGGAGCTGTTTTTT. This codes for CASSPPGRYGTGELFF.

The genes are TRBV29-1 and TRBJ2-5; 7 bases match TRBD2. This CDR3 spans 15 amino acids. Germline V gene data show CDR1 as SQVTM and CDR2 as ANQGSEA. Trimming removed 2 bases from V and 7 bases from J; junction bases left unmatched: 13. The CDR3 is CSVERRLAEPGTQYF. The CDR3 bases are TGCAGCGTTGAACGCCGTCTAGCGGAGCCAGGGACCCAGTACTTC.

The CDR3 DNA follows: TGCGCCAGCAGCCAAGACGAGGGTACGAGCTCCTACGAGCAGTACTTC. Its protein product is CASSQDEGTSSYEQYF. The chain joins TRBV4-3 to TRBJ2-7; possibly TRBD2 for D (5 bases). Deletions cut 0 bases from V and 0 bases from J, with 12 bases between. The CDR3 is 16 residues long. The germline V gene encodes CDR1 LGHNA and CDR2 YSLEER.

This clone was found a few times. The CDR3 spells CASSQGDRNSPQHF. The CDR3 coding sequence is TGCGCCAGCAGCCAAGGGGACAGGAACTCTCCCCAGCATTTT. The V and J genes are TRBV4-1 and TRBJ1-5; 8 bases map to TRBD1. Germline loops: CDR1 MGHRA, CDR2 YSYEKL. The length of the CDR3 is 14 residues. Trimming took 1 base from V and 10 from J; bases not matched to a gene: 6.

The chain combines TRBV7-6 with TRBJ2-3, with 8 bases that match TRBD1. CDR1 is SGHVS and CDR2 is FNYEAQ in the germline V gene. The CDR3 contains 14 residues. V lost 3 bases, J lost 4 bases, and 3 bases stayed unmatched. In DNA, the CDR3 is TGTGCCAGCAGCTTTCTACAGGGGGCAGATACGCAGTATTTT. Translation gives CASSFLQGADTQYF.

The chain uses TRBV6-5 and TRBJ2-5, with TRBD1 matching 10 bases. CDR1 is MNHEY, CDR2 SVGAGI, per germline. The CDR3 sequence is 15 residues long. Trimming cost V 5 bases and J 4 bases; bases outside gene matches: 7. CDR3 sequence (DNA): TGTGCCAGCAGTCCCGGGACAGGGGTTTTAGAGACCCAGTACTTC. It translates to CASSPGTGVLETQYF.

The V and J genes are TRBV6-1 and TRBJ2-1, with D tentatively TRBD1 (6 bases). V was shortened by 1 base and J by 2 bases, with 9 bases between the two germline ends. Germline CDR1 reads MNHNS; CDR2 reads SASEGT. This CDR3 comprises 15 residues. This CDR3 is CASSEGTGTYNEQFF. The CDR3 DNA follows: TGTGCCAGCAGTGAAGGAACAGGGACCTACAATGAGCAGTTCTTC.

The rearrangement links TRBV7-9 to TRBJ2-5; D call uncertain. Trimming removed 3 bases from V and 3 bases from J, with 20 bases in between. CDR3 length: 17 amino acids. Per germline, CDR1 SEHNR and CDR2 FQNEAQ (reference sequence). This CDR3 reads CASSLRMLRGAEETQYF. In DNA form, the CDR3 reads TGTGCCAGCAGCTTGAGGATGCTCCGCGGCGCCGAAGAGACCCAGTACTTC.

The CDR3 reads CASSYGQVVRGYTF. The DNA of the CDR3 is TGTGCCAGCAGCTATGGACAGGTCGTACGTGGCTACACCTTC. This rearrangement joins TRBV7-9 to TRBJ1-2; the match to TRBD1 covers 7 bases. CDR3 length: 14 amino acids. Germline trimming cut 4 bases from V and 7 bases from J; bases unmatched to any gene: 9. In germline, CDR1 is SEHNR, CDR2 FQNEAQ (reference sequence).

On this clone itself: Distinct nucleotide sequences in the sample also encode this CDR3. J is TRBJ1-5 and V is TRBV7-9; D not resolved. The CDR3 is 12 amino acids. The germline V gene encodes CDR1 SEHNR and CDR2 FQNEAQ (reference sequence). Trimming took off 1 base at V and 7 bases at J, with 5 bases between the two ends. CDR3 nucleotide sequence: TGTGCCAGCAGCTTAGGTGGCCAGCCCCAGCATTTT. It codes for CASSLGGQPQHF.

This chain links TRBV5-4 with TRBJ2-2; no firm D call. Per germline, CDR1 SGHNT and CDR2 YYREEE (reference sequence). The CDR3 runs 16 residues. V shed 0 bases and J shed 6 bases, with 15 bases lying between them. The CDR3 reads CASSLAQARTAGELFF. The DNA for the CDR3 is TGTGCCAGCAGCTTGGCGCAGGCGCGAACGGCCGGGGAGCTGTTTTTT. Together with reference TRBV5-4 and TRBJ2-2, the CDR3 gives the full variable domain: ETGVTQSPTHLIKTRGQQVTLRCSSQSGHNTVSWYQQALGQGPQFIFQYYREEENGRGNFPPRFSGLQFPNYSSELNVNALELDDSALYLCASSLAQARTAGELFFGEGSRLTVL.

The rearrangement uses TRBV28 and TRBJ1-1; 7 bases match TRBD1. V lost 2 bases and J lost 1; bases outside the gene matches: 4. Germline V CDR1 and CDR2: MDHEN, SYDVKM. The length of the CDR3 is 15 residues. DNA of the CDR3: TGTGCCAGCAGTTTAGTTGGGACAGAGAACACTGAAGCTTTCTTT. Amino acids: CASSLVGTENTEAFF.